Ten or more counts support the clone carrying this T cell receptor beta chain. No donor had other autoimmune disease, uncontrolled infection, pregnancy or lactation. Trimming stripped 3 bases from V and 6 bases from J, with 8 bases between. The CDR3 is 12 amino acids. These data are taken from a study of Graves' ophthalmopathy and Graves' hyperthyroidism. The study amplified TCR beta CDR3 regions using RNA transcripts. An opening RT-PCR round employed HTBI primers and preceded a second-round multiplex PCR. TCRdb called the multiplex PCR reads again in MiXCR, with one record for every CDR3 protein. The sample has a few hundred thousand distinct CDR3 sequences, approximately 15% seen once.

The V and J genes are TRBV12-3 or TRBV12-4 and TRBJ1-2, with D possibly matching TRBD1 (5 bases). The material sequenced was peripheral blood. This clonotype was obtained from a woman aged 18 to 35 with stable Graves' hyperthyroidism. The CDR3 nucleotides are TGTGCCAGCAGTTTTTCAGGGAATGGCTACACCTTC. Its translation is CASSFSGNGYTF.